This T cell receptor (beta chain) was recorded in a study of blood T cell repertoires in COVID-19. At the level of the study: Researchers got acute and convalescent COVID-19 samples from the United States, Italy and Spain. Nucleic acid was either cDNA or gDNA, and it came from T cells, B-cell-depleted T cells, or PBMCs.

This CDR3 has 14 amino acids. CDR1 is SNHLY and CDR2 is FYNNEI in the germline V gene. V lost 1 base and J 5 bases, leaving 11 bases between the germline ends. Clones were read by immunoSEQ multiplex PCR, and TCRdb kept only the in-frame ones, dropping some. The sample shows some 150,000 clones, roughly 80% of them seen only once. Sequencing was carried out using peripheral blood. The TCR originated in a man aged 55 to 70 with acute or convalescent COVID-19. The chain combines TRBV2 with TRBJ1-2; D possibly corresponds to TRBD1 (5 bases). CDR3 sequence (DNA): TGTGCCAGCAGTGAAGGGGGCAGGCTTTATGGCTACACCTTC. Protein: CASSEGGRLYGYTF.